A selection of T cell receptor beta chains follows, all from one sample in a study of chemoradiotherapy in HPV16-positive cancers. The protocol was immunoSEQ multiplex PCR, while the TCRdb copy is restricted to in-frame clones and leaves out a portion. The repertoire includes approximately 4,600 clones, approximately 88% of them detected once, and roughly 9.1% sits in the top ten. The source material was tumor tissue, sampled from a patient who underwent chemoradiotherapy. The receptors originated from a human donor with HPV-associated anogenital cancer. The CDR3 runs from the conserved cysteine through the conserved F or W. Fields, in order: V gene, J gene, D gene, CDR3 protein. The D gene is left open where the match is weak.

V gene: TRBV18
J gene: TRBJ2-1
D gene: NA
CDR3 protein: CASSPGIDNEQFF

V gene: TRBV7-9
J gene: TRBJ2-2
D gene: NA
CDR3 protein: CASSLLSANTGELFF

V gene: TRBV9
J gene: TRBJ2-7
D gene: NA
CDR3 protein: CASSVITPSLYEQYF

V gene: TRBV11-3
J gene: TRBJ1-6
D gene: TRBD1
CDR3 protein: CASSQGQGNSPLHF

V gene: TRBV11-3
J gene: TRBJ2-2
D gene: NA
CDR3 protein: CASSSGHNTGELFF

V gene: TRBV19
J gene: TRBJ2-5
D gene: NA
CDR3 protein: CASSGGRREGEETQYF

V gene: TRBV4-3
J gene: TRBJ2-1
D gene: TRBD2
CDR3 protein: CASSQDALAGGTLGEDEQFF

V gene: TRBV28
J gene: TRBJ2-1
D gene: NA
CDR3 protein: CASSLYGEAVNEQFF

V gene: TRBV2
J gene: TRBJ1-6
D gene: NA
CDR3 protein: CASRGHSNSPLHF

V gene: TRBV7-9
J gene: TRBJ2-1
D gene: NA
CDR3 protein: CASSWAQLADDGEQFF

V gene: TRBV6-1
J gene: TRBJ1-1
D gene: NA
CDR3 protein: CASSEGAQNAMNTEAFF

V gene: TRBV5-5
J gene: TRBJ2-6
D gene: NA
CDR3 protein: CASSLAGQAGANVLTF

V gene: TRBV28
J gene: TRBJ1-5
D gene: TRBD1
CDR3 protein: CASRAGTGKQPQHF

V gene: TRBV5-4
J gene: TRBJ1-2
D gene: NA
CDR3 protein: CASSPGPGSNYGYTF

V gene: TRBV6-1
J gene: TRBJ1-5
D gene: NA
CDR3 protein: CASSGTSRGPAVFQPQHF

V gene: TRBV6-1
J gene: TRBJ1-3
D gene: TRBD1
CDR3 protein: CASSDRDRGRNTIYF

V gene: TRBV19
J gene: TRBJ1-2
D gene: NA
CDR3 protein: CASSISDNYGYTF

V gene: TRBV2
J gene: TRBJ1-2
D gene: NA
CDR3 protein: CASSGDGLKWGYTF

V gene: TRBV7-6
J gene: TRBJ2-2
D gene: NA
CDR3 protein: CASSLGIFTAATGELFF

V gene: TRBV28
J gene: TRBJ2-1
D gene: TRBD2
CDR3 protein: CASRGLAGHNEQFF

V gene: TRBV10-1
J gene: TRBJ1-1
D gene: NA
CDR3 protein: CASSAGQNTEAFF

V gene: TRBV5-4
J gene: TRBJ1-3
D gene: TRBD1
CDR3 protein: CASSSLDRGSGNTIYF

V gene: TRBV11-2
J gene: TRBJ2-3
D gene: NA
CDR3 protein: CASSLVGYGSNTDTQYF

V gene: TRBV5-1
J gene: TRBJ2-3
D gene: TRBD2
CDR3 protein: CASSKDVGLAGAPGWGDTQYF

V gene: TRBV10-2
J gene: TRBJ1-6
D gene: NA
CDR3 protein: CASSLYLAAGEEYNSPLHF

V gene: TRBV6-4
J gene: TRBJ1-6
D gene: NA
CDR3 protein: CATWFCRLNNSPLHF

V gene: TRBV2
J gene: TRBJ1-1
D gene: NA
CDR3 protein: CASSGLEGGSTEAFF